There are a few counts of the clone carrying this TCR beta chain. The sample is drawn from a study of CD8+CD57+ T cells in acquired aplastic anemia. Sequencing was done on patients that had shown CD8+CD57+ cell expansion by flow cytometry. Profiles of TCR beta VDJ and CDR3 were generated from a genomic DNA template. Using its own MiXCR run on the reads, TCRdb lists one record per CDR3 protein. The sample has about 190,000 distinct CDR3 sequences, 40% to 55% seen once. Trimming removed 4 bases at V and 0 bases at J, with 5 bases between. CDR1 is DFQATT, CDR2 SNEGSKA, per germline (reference sequence). The CDR3 has 12 residues.

Sequenced material: sorted CD4+, CD8+, or CD8+CD57+ T cells (not recorded which) from PBMCs. The TCR was taken from a human donor with aplastic anemia. The chain carries TRBV20-1 and TRBJ2-3; no clear D. Here the CDR3 reads CSAMASTDTQYF. The CDR3 DNA reads as TGCAGTGCTATGGCTAGCACAGATACGCAGTATTTT.